This T cell receptor (beta chain) is drawn from a study of molecular identifiers for immune sequencing clone quantification. A single record per CDR3 protein comes from TCRdb applying MiXCR to the PCR reads. The repertoire holds approximately 630,000 distinct CDR3 sequences, 25% seen once, with about 0.73% in the top ten. This clonotype was counted at least ten times. Germline trimming cut 4 bases from V and 2 bases from J; bases unmatched to any gene: 12. The germline CDR1 and CDR2 sequences are SGHDN and FVKESK. This CDR3 has 17 residues. The specimen was naive CD8+ T cells from blood, with Jurkat cell RNA spiked in. As for subset: FACS-sorted CD8+CD4-CCR7+CD45RA+ naive T cells. V gene TRBV14 combines with J gene TRBJ1-1; 8 nucleotides agree with TRBD1. The receptor comes from a human donor in good health. Some libraries in this study had Jurkat cell RNA spiked in. CDR3 nucleotide sequence: TGTGCCAGCAGCCCGAGACAGGGGATAGGAGGAAACACTGAAGCTTTCTTT. Protein product: CASSPRQGIGGNTEAFF.